This T cell receptor beta chain was obtained from a study of T cells in Graves' hyperthyroidism and ophthalmopathy. This clonotype was detected many times. The antigen remains undetermined. Patients showing uncontrolled infection, other autoimmune disease, pregnancy or lactation were ineligible. Findings of the study overall: A 13 V-J model separated ophthalmopathy from stable hyperthyroidism. Blood samples included most of the expanded thyroid clonotypes exceeding 0.001.

From RNA transcripts, TCR beta CDR3 regions were amplified. TCR CDR3 regions were first amplified by RT-PCR with HTBI primers. One entry per CDR3 protein results from TCRdb running MiXCR on the multiplex PCR reads. The table records 300,000 to 450,000 distinct CDR3 sequences, around 15% of them present only once. There are 16 residues in the CDR3. Germline V gene sequence: CDR1 LGHNA, CDR2 YNFKEQ. Trimming left V 5 bases short and J 0 bases short, with 13 bases between. Sequences were obtained from blood. The receptor was isolated from a woman aged 25 to 45 with Graves' ophthalmopathy. The genes are TRBV4-2 and TRBJ2-2, with a tentative D call TRBD2 (5 bases). The CDR3 loop reads CASSGDSATNTGELFF. CDR3 bases: TGTGCCAGCAGCGGGGATAGCGCAACGAACACCGGGGAGCTGTTTTTT.